Presented here are 3 T cell receptor beta chains from one specimen sequenced in a study of blood T cell repertoires in COVID-19 (dated by TCRdb to the early 2020s). The protocol used for the library was the immunoSEQ multiplex PCR assay. TCRdb carries this immuneACCESS record with in-frame sequences only. Its versions omit some clonotypes, under half of them owing to an unresolved V gene in the studies checked, with the rest unexplained. A total of approximately 220,000 clones appear in this sample, about 91% of them only once. Of the sample, about 2.5% is held by the ten largest clones. Sequences were obtained from PBMCs or T cells enriched from blood (not recorded which). The origin of the receptors is a woman in her thirties with acute COVID-19.

J is TRBJ1-2 and V is TRBV7-8; TRBD1 agrees at 10 bases. The CDR3 covers 18 residues. Germline CDR1 and CDR2: SGHVS and FQNEAQ. The trim removed 2 bases at V and 8 bases at J, leaving 17 bases unmatched. The CDR3 loop reads CASSLRRTRDRGMRGYTF. In nucleotides, the CDR3 is TGTGCCAGCAGCTTAAGACGGACCCGGGACAGGGGAATGCGAGGCTACACCTTC. Full variable domain (outside the CDR3, taken from reference TRBV7-8 and TRBJ1-2): GAGVSQSPRYKVAKRGQDVALRCDPISGHVSLFWYQQALGQGPEFLTYFQNEAQLDKSGLPSDRFFAERPEGSVSTLKIQRTQQEDSAVYLCASSLRRTRDRGMRGYTFGSGTRLTVV.

V gene TRBV5-1 combines with J gene TRBJ1-1; no clear D gene. Germline CDR1 is SGHRS and CDR2 is YFSETQ. The CDR3 totals 17 residues. V was cut by 3 bases and J by 0 bases, with 18 bases left in between. CDR3 bases: TGCGCCAGCAGCTCCCCACGGGGAAAAATCATGAACACTGAAGCTTTCTTT. Encoded protein: CASSSPRGKIMNTEAFF. Looking up the rest from reference TRBV5-1 and TRBJ1-1 gives the full variable domain: KAGVTQTPRYLIKTRGQQVTLSCSPISGHRSVSWYQQTPGQGLQFLFEYFSETQRNKGNFPGRFSGRQFSNSRSEMNVSTLELGDSALYLCASSSPRGKIMNTEAFFGQGTRLTVV.

The chain links TRBV7-6 to TRBJ1-5; D is ambiguous. CDR3 length equals 13 residues. Germline CDR1 and CDR2: SGHVS and FNYEAQ. V shed 4 bases and J shed 9 bases, with 13 bases lying between them. CDR3 residues: CASSSLPGGPQHF. CDR3 DNA: TGTGCCAGCAGCTCCCTCCCTGGAGGGCCCCAGCATTTT.